These 29 T cell receptor beta chains were all obtained from the same sample, sequenced in a study of Graves' ophthalmopathy and Graves' hyperthyroidism. Amplification of the TCR beta CDR3 regions used RNA transcripts (as template). The first-round RT-PCR employed HTBI primers together with the Qiagen OneStep RT-PCR kit. A multiplex PCR was then performed as the second round. TCRdb used MiXCR to reprocess the multiplex PCR reads, holding one entry per CDR3 protein. The sample holds hundreds of thousands of distinct CDR3 sequences; over 40% are singletons and the top ten take over 2.5%. The material sequenced was peripheral blood. Source of these receptors: an adult man with Graves' ophthalmopathy.

This clonotype showed up just a few times. The genes are TRBV5-1 and TRBJ2-2; 9 bases match TRBD1. From germline, CDR1 is SGHRS and CDR2 YFSETQ. The CDR3 covers 17 residues. V lost 0 bases, J lost 1 base, and 4 bases stayed unmatched. Here the CDR3 DNA reads TGCGCCAGCAGCTTGGCGCGGGACAGGGTGAACACCGGGGAGCTGTTTTTT. Its protein product is CASSLARDRVNTGELFF. The entire variable domain, with the rest obtained from reference TRBV5-1 and TRBJ2-2, is as follows: KAGVTQTPRYLIKTRGQQVTLSCSPISGHRSVSWYQQTPGQGLQFLFEYFSETQRNKGNFPGRFSGRQFSNSRSEMNVSTLELGDSALYLCASSLARDRVNTGELFFGEGSRLTVL.

The V and J genes are TRBV5-6 and TRBJ1-1; the D gene is possibly TRBD1 (5 bases). The CDR3 covers 15 residues. V was pared by 5 bases and J by 1 base, with 15 bases between. The germline gives CDR1 SGHDT, CDR2 YYEEEE. The CDR3 nucleotides are TGTGCCAGCAGGCCTTGGACAACCCCGAACACTGAAGCTTTCTTT. It is translated as CASRPWTTPNTEAFF.

This clonotype appeared a few times. Just one base apart from a much larger clone, this may be a read error. J is TRBJ1-2 and V is TRBV2, with TRBD1 matching over 7 bases. This CDR3 is built from 14 residues. The germline V gene has CDR1 SNHLY and CDR2 FYNNEI. Germline trimming cut 6 bases from V and 6 bases from J; bases unmatched to any gene: 10. Here the CDR3 DNA reads TGTGCCAGCAGCCCCTCCGGACAGGCAAATGGCTACACCTTC. Amino acid sequence: CASSPSGQANGYTF.

This clonotype was seen a single time. This chain uses TRBV12-5 with TRBJ2-6, with unresolved D. The CDR3 consists of 9 residues. CDR1 and CDR2 (germline): LGHNT, FRNRAP. V lost 7 bases, J lost 16 bases, and 8 bases lay in between. The DNA of the CDR3 is TGTGCTAGTGTCGCCGGACTGACTTTC. Translation gives CASVAGLTF.

This clonotype was detected only a few times. The chain joins TRBV5-1 to TRBJ2-5, with D possibly matching TRBD2 (6 bases). Per germline, CDR1 SGHRS and CDR2 YFSETQ. The germline V and J ends were trimmed by 4 bases and 1 base, with 14 bases remaining between them. CDR3 length: 15 residues. The DNA of the CDR3 is TGCGCCAGCAGCCCAGGGCGGGGCCCCCAAGAGACCCAGTACTTC. Its protein is CASSPGRGPQETQYF.

This clonotype appeared many times. The chain links TRBV2 to TRBJ1-5, with D perhaps TRBD1 (6 bases). The CDR3 consists of 13 residues. Germline V gene sequence: CDR1 SNHLY, CDR2 FYNNEI. The V and J ends lost 5 bases and 6 bases respectively, with 11 bases between them. CDR3 bases: TGTGCCAGCAGTCCAGGGGCAATTCAGCCCCAGCATTTT. Protein sequence: CASSPGAIQPQHF.

The chain has TRBV12-3 or TRBV12-4 and TRBJ2-5, with D perhaps matching TRBD1 (5 bases). V lost 7 bases and J 1 base, leaving 16 bases between the germline ends. The CDR3 has 15 residues. CDR3 residues: CASTDARVLQETQYF. CDR3 nucleotide sequence: TGTGCCAGCACAGACGCCAGGGTACTCCAAGAGACCCAGTACTTC.

This clonotype has a count of ten or more. This chain uses TRBV7-8 with TRBJ1-5, with 9 bases matching TRBD1. The CDR3 has 14 amino acids. CDR1 is SGHVS, CDR2 FQNEAQ, per germline. V was clipped by 10 bases and J by 5 bases; unmatched bases: 9. The chain's CDR3 is CATSATGGDQPQHF. The CDR3 DNA is TGTGCCACGTCCGCGACAGGGGGGGATCAGCCCCAGCATTTT. Filled out from reference TRBV7-8 and TRBJ1-5, the complete variable domain reads GAGVSQSPRYKVAKRGQDVALRCDPISGHVSLFWYQQALGQGPEFLTYFQNEAQLDKSGLPSDRFFAERPEGSVSTLKIQRTQQEDSAVYLCATSATGGDQPQHFGDGTRLSIL.

This clonotype has ten or more counts. The gene calls are TRBV9 and TRBJ1-6; D ambiguous. This CDR3 comprises 16 residues. Germline values: CDR1 SGDLS, CDR2 YYNGEE. V was cut by 0 bases and J by 6 bases, with 13 bases left in between. The CDR3 nucleotides are TGTGCCAGCAGCGTAGGATCGGGTGTCGGTAATTCACCCCTCCACTTT. It specifies CASSVGSGVGNSPLHF.

This clonotype has ten or more counts. J is TRBJ1-1 and V is TRBV6-5; D possibly corresponds to TRBD1 (5 bases). This CDR3 contains 12 residues. The germline gives CDR1 MNHEY, CDR2 SVGAGI. Deletions cut 6 bases from V and 8 bases from J, with 13 bases between. The CDR3: CASRARGLEAFF. The CDR3 nucleotides read TGTGCCAGCAGGGCAAGGGGTTTAGAAGCTTTCTTT.

V usage is TRBV24-1 and J usage is TRBJ1-5, with 10 positions matching TRBD1. CDR1 KGHDR and CDR2 SFDVKD come from the germline V gene. This CDR3 is 15 amino acids long. Germline trimming cut 2 bases from V and 6 bases from J; bases unmatched to any gene: 3. The CDR3 reads CATSDSGTGVQPQHF. CDR3 nucleotide sequence: TGTGCCACCAGTGATTCCGGGACAGGGGTTCAGCCCCAGCATTTT.

The chain joins TRBV29-1 to TRBJ1-2; 8 nucleotides agree with TRBD1. Germline V lookup: CDR1 SQVTM, CDR2 ANQGSEA. J was trimmed by 2 bases and V by 7 bases; bases with no gene match: 3. The CDR3 consists of 12 residues. The CDR3 loop is CSARQGNYGYTF. The CDR3 DNA reads TGCAGCGCCCGACAGGGGAACTATGGCTACACCTTC.

This clonotype occurred many times. The CDR3 here is CASSPLAGGTGELFF. CDR3 in DNA: TGTGCCAGCAGCCCGCTAGCGGGGGGGACCGGGGAGCTGTTTTTT. This chain links TRBV7-2 with TRBJ2-2; 12 nucleotides line up with TRBD2. This CDR3 is 15 amino acids long. Looked up from germline, CDR1 is SGHTA and CDR2 is FQGNSA. V gave up 5 bases and J gave up 5 bases; unmatched junction bases: 3.

This clonotype was seen repeatedly, ten times or more. The DNA of the CDR3 is TGCAGTGCTACCCAAAGGGACCTCTATGGCTACACCTTC. Encoded protein: CSATQRDLYGYTF. The genes are TRBV20-1 and TRBJ1-2, with D possibly matching TRBD1 (5 bases). The CDR3 extends over 13 amino acids. V shed 4 bases and J shed 4 bases, with 13 bases lying between them. The germline V gene has CDR1 DFQATT and CDR2 SNEGSKA (reference sequence).

Remarks on this clonotype: Its ends do not fully match the called genes, so a read error is possible. This chain joins TRBV10-3 and TRBJ1-4; 12 bases fit TRBD1. Per germline, CDR1 ENHRY and CDR2 SYGVKD. The CDR3 sequence is 20 residues long. CDR3 sequence: CASSYSPGTGGFSGNEKLFF. DNA for the CDR3: TGTGCCAGCAGTTACTCGCCCGGGACAGGGGGCTTTTCCGGGAACGAAAAACTGTTTTTT.

The table lists this clonotype with many counts. The chain employs TRBV6-5 and TRBJ1-4; possibly TRBD1 for D (6 bases). Germline CDR1 and CDR2: MNHEY and SVGAGI. This CDR3 region has 14 residues. Deletions cut 2 bases from V and 8 bases from J, with 12 bases between. In nucleotides, the CDR3 is TGTGCCAGCAGTTACCAGACAGGACGCGAAAAACTGTTTTTT. It encodes CASSYQTGREKLFF.

The chain has TRBV2 and TRBJ1-5, with 8 bases aligning to TRBD1. Germline V lookup: CDR1 SNHLY, CDR2 FYNNEI. The CDR3 has 15 residues. With V trimmed by 6 bases and J by 8 bases, 12 bases remained unmatched. DNA of the CDR3: TGTGCCAGCAGGAGAGAGACAGGGGAAATGGAGCCCCAGCATTTT. Protein product: CASRRETGEMEPQHF.

V and J are TRBV2 and TRBJ2-5; TRBD2 agrees at 11 bases. Germline V lookup: CDR1 SNHLY, CDR2 FYNNEI. This CDR3 is built from 18 residues. Germline trimming cut 6 bases from V and 5 bases from J; bases unmatched to any gene: 17. The CDR3 loop is CASSQGALSGGAGETQYF. The CDR3 DNA sequence: TGTGCCAGCAGCCAAGGCGCCCTTAGCGGGGGGGCCGGTGAGACCCAGTACTTC.

The chain uses TRBV12-3 or TRBV12-4 and TRBJ1-2, with 7 bases lining up with TRBD1. V shed 6 bases and J 0 bases; nucleotides not matched to a gene: 7. There are 15 residues in the CDR3. CDR3 coding DNA: TGTGCCAGCAGCTTTACCGGGACAGCTAACTATGGCTACACCTTC. It encodes CASSFTGTANYGYTF.

This clonotype was seen many times. The genes are TRBV12-5 and TRBJ1-5; TRBD1 aligns across 10 bases. This CDR3 comprises 14 residues. CDR1 is LGHNT, CDR2 FRNRAP, per germline. Trimming took 3 bases from V and 6 from J; bases not matched to a gene: 2. The DNA for the CDR3 is TGTGCTAGTGGTTTCGGACAGGGGGTTCAGCCCCAGCATTTT. This translates into CASGFGQGVQPQHF.

The sample holds many counts of this clonotype. J is TRBJ2-5 and V is TRBV7-3, with 8 bases matching TRBD2. The CDR3 runs 15 residues. Germline V gives CDR1 SGHTA, CDR2 FQGTGA. The J segment lost 5 bases and the V segment lost 3 bases, leaving 8 bases of the junction unmatched. Written as DNA, the CDR3 is TGTGCCAGCAGCTTCAATAGCGGGACGGGGGAGACCCAGTACTTC. The encoded protein is CASSFNSGTGETQYF.

This clonotype was observed a handful of times. The chain carries TRBV30 and TRBJ1-1; the match to TRBD1 covers 11 bases. CDR1 and CDR2 from the germline V gene are GTSNPN and SVGIG (reference sequence). The CDR3 is made up of 11 amino acids. V was clipped by 5 bases and J by 11 bases; unmatched bases: 4. The chain's CDR3 is CAWGQGAVAFF. The CDR3 DNA follows: TGTGCCTGGGGACAGGGGGCCGTTGCTTTCTTT.

The rearrangement links TRBV19 to TRBJ1-1; D possibly corresponds to TRBD1 (6 bases). V was cut by 11 bases and J by 7 bases, with 17 bases left in between. The CDR3 runs to 12 residues. Germline lookup yields CDR1 LNHDA and CDR2 SQIVND (reference sequence). Here the CDR3 reads CAGITGLGEAFF. The CDR3 DNA is TGTGCCGGGATAACAGGGTTGGGTGAAGCTTTCTTT.

V usage is TRBV30 and J usage is TRBJ1-1, with D unresolved. This CDR3 spans 13 amino acids. V was shortened by 0 bases and J by 0 bases, with 5 bases between the two germline ends. Germline CDR1 and CDR2: GTSNPN and SVGIG (reference sequence). The CDR3: CAWSVLMNTEAFF. CDR3 coding DNA: TGTGCCTGGAGTGTCCTTATGAACACTGAAGCTTTCTTT. The entire variable domain, with the rest obtained from reference TRBV30 and TRBJ1-1, is as follows: SQTIHQWPATLVQPVGSPLSLECTVEGTSNPNLYWYRQAAGRGLQLLFYSVGIGQISSEVPQNLSASRPQDRQFILSSKKLLLSDSGFYLCAWSVLMNTEAFFGQGTRLTVV.

The chain employs TRBV7-2 and TRBJ2-5; D is possibly TRBD1 or TRBD2 (5 bases each). Trimming shortened V by 0 bases and J by 11 bases, and 16 bases separated the two germline ends. Germline V gives CDR1 SGHTA, CDR2 FQGNSA. The CDR3 covers 14 residues. CDR3 in DNA: TGTGCCAGCAGCTTAGCGGGGGTGGCAGATACGCAGTACTTC. As protein: CASSLAGVADTQYF.

This clonotype occurred many times. The CDR3 DNA reads as TGCAGTGCTAGACCGACGGGGGGTGCAAACGCTGAAGCTTTCTTT. It yields the protein CSARPTGGANAEAFF. The chain recombines TRBV20-1 with TRBJ1-1; D might be TRBD1 (5 bases). Germline lookup yields CDR1 DFQATT and CDR2 SNEGSKA (reference sequence). V shed 2 bases and J shed 6 bases, with 19 bases lying between them. CDR3 size: 15 residues.

To note about this clonotype: This may be a read error: a much more frequent sequence differs by one nucleotide. V and J are TRBV10-2 and TRBJ2-1, with TRBD1 identical over 8 bases. This CDR3 has 14 residues. With V trimmed by 6 bases and J by 7 bases, 8 bases remained unmatched. Germline V gives CDR1 WSHSY, CDR2 SAAADI. The CDR3 bases are TGCGCCAGCAGGGCCGCACAGGGGGAGAATGAGCAGTTCTTC. Its protein product is CASRAAQGENEQFF.

This clonotype was recorded a few times. The V gene is TRBV10-3, the J gene TRBJ2-2, with D uncertain. The V end lost 10 bases, the J end lost 6 bases, and 15 bases lay between the germline ends. This CDR3 spans 13 amino acids. CDR1 ENHRY and CDR2 SYGVKD come from the germline V gene. The CDR3 reads CATSPNSAGELFF. As DNA, the CDR3 is TGTGCCACCTCACCGAACTCTGCCGGGGAGCTGTTTTTT.

This chain connects TRBV7-9 to TRBJ1-1, with 11 positions matching TRBD1. Germline values: CDR1 SEHNR, CDR2 FQNEAQ (reference sequence). The CDR3 runs to 14 residues. After removal of 3 bases from V and 6 bases from J, the junction contained 3 bases not matched to a gene. Here the CDR3 reads CASSLGQGVSEAFF. The CDR3 DNA is TGTGCCAGCAGCTTGGGACAGGGGGTATCTGAAGCTTTCTTT.